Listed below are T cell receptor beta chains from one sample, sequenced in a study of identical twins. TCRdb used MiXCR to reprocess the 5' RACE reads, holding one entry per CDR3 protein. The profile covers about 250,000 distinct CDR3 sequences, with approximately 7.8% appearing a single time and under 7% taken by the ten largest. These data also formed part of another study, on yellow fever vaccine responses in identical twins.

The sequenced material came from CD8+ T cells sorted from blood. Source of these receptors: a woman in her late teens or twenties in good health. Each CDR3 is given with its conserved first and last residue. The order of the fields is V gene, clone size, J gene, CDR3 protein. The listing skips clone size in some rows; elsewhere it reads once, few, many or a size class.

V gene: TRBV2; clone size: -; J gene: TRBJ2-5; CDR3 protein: CASSQDYQETQYF
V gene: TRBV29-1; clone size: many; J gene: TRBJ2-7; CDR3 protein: CSVELRASYEQYF
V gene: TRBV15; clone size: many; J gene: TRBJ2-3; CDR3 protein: CATSVRGLDTQYF
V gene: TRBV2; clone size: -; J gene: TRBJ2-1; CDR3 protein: CASSATGDLNEQFF
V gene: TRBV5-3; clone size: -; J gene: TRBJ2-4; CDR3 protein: CARSALLATSAKNIQYF
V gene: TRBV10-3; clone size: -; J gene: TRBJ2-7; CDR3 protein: CAIKGEGRTYEQYF
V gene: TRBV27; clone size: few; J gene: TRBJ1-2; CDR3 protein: CASSSHLNYGYTF
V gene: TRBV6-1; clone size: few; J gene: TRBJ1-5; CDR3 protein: CASSAKPVVNQPQHF
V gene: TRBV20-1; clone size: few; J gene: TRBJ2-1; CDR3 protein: CSATMRTGGNEQFF
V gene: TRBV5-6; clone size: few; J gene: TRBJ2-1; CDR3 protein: CASSSRGRLNEQFF
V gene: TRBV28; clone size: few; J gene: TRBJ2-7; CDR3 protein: CASSFGRGSYEQYF
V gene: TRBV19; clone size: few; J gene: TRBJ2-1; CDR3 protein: CASSIWTSGYNEQFF
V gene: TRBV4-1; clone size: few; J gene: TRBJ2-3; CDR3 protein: CASSQKAGLFGEDTQYF
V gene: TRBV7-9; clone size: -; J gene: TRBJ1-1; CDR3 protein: CASSPQGGTEAFF
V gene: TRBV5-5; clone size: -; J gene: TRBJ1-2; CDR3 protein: CASSLQDGYTF
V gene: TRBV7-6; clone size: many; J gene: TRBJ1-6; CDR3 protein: CASSLEANSPLHF
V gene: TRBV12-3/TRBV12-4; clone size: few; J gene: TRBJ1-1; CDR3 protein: CASSLNRPNGAFF
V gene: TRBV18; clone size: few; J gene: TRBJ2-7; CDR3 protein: CASSSSAPYEQYF
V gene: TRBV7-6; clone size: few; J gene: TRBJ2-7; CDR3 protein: CASSSLNSGTGIYEQYF
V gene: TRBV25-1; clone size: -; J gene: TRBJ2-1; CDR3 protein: CASSVQGFEQFF
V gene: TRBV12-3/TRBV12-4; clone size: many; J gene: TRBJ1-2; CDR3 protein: CASSYTDQGRDGYTF
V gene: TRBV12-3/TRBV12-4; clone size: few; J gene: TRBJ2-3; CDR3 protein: CASSPTLGVTDTQYF
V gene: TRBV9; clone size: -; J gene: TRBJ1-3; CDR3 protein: CASSEIAGVAGNTIYF
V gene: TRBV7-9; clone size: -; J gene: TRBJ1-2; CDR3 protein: CASSFPGANYGYTF
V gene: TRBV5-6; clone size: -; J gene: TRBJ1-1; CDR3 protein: CASSLVRVRDTEAFF
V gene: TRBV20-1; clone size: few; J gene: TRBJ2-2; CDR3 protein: CSARGDRDYLANTGELFF
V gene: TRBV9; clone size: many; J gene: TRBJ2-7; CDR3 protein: CASSVVGQGNEQYF
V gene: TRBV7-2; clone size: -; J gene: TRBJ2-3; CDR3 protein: CASNRGSDTQYF
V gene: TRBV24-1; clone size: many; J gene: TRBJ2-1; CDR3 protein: CATSETPYNEQFF
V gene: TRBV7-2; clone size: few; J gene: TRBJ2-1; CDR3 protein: CASSLDGRGVDEQFF
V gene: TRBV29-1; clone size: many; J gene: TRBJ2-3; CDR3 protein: CSVELSTQTSTDTQYF
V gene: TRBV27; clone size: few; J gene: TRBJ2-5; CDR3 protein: CASSSSSRGQETQYF
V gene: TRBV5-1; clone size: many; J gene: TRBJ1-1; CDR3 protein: CASSWRQGGYMNTEAFF
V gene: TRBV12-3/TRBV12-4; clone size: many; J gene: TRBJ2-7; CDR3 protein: CASSWAGYEQYF
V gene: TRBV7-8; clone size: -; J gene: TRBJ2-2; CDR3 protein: CASSLPRDSPGVVTGELFF
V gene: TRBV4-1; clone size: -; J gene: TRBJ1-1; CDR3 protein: CASSQDRGQGRTEAFF
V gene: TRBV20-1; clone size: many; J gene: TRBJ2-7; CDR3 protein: CSARGASGFEYEQYF
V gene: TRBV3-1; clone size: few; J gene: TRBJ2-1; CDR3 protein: CASSQANGLAGVHEQFF
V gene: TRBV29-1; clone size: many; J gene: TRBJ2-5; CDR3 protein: CSVEGLAAPLKETQYF
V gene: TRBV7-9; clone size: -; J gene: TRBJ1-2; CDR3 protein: CASSPSQGPNYGYTF
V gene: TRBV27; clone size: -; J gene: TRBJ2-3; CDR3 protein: CASSLRGRGDTQYF
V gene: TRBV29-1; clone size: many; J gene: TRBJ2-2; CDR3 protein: CSVTGSGQTNTGELFF
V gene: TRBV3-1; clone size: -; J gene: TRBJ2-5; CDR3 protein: CASSQENPSGGMQETQYF
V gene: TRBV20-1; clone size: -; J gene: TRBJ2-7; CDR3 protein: CSARETSSYEQYF
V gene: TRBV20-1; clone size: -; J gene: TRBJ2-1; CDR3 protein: CSATTSLAGQSSYNEQFF
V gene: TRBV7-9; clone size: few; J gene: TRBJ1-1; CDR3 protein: CASNSRGDTEAFF
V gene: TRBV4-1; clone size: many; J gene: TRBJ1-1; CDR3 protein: CASSQDGRLNTEAFF
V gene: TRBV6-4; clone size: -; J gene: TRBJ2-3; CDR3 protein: CASSDFFREGGTDTQYF
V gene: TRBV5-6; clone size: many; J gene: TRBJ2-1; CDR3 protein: CASSLGLYEQFF
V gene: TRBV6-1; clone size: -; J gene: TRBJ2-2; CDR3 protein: CASSPSGSLAGELFF
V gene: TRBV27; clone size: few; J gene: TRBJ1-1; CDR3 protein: CASSELMNTEAFF
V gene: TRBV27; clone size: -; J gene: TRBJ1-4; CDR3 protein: CASGRGLNTLFF
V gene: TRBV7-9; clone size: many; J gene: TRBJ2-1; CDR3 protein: CASRPASSGIYNEQFF
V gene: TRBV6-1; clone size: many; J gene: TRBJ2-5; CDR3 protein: CASSRAGGPQEETQYF
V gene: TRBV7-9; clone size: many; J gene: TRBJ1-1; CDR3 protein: CASSLMGEAFF
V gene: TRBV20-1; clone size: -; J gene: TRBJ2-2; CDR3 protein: CSAPATGTHANTGELFF
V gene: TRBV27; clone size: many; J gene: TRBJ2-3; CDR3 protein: CASSFGPTDTQYF